The next 10 T cell receptor beta chains were all read from a single sample in a study of T-cell memory formation after mild COVID-19. TCRdb reprocessed the 5' RACE reads via MiXCR and lists one record per CDR3 protein. The sample comprises hundreds of thousands of distinct CDR3 sequences, about 20% of which are singletons, and 9% to 15% rests with the top ten. The specimen sequenced was PBMCs or a T cell subset sorted from them (not recorded which). Receptors were obtained from an adult woman who had mild COVID-19 (a few samples of this study predate the infection). Cell type and time point are not known.

The chain employs TRBV18 and TRBJ2-3; D is unresolved. With 0 bases removed from V and 0 bases from J, the gap between germline ends came to 4 bases. CDR3 size: 14 residues. The germline gives CDR1 KGHSH, CDR2 LQKENI. CDR3 nucleotide sequence: TGTGCCAGCTCACCACCGGGGAGCACAGATACGCAGTATTTT. Encoded protein: CASSPPGSTDTQYF.

CDR3 DNA: TGTGCCAGCAGTTCTACAGGGGGTTCAAGGACTGAAGCTTTCTTT. Its protein product is CASSSTGGSRTEAFF. The V gene is TRBV12-3 or TRBV12-4, the J gene TRBJ1-1; 8 bases agree with TRBD1. The CDR3 is made up of 15 amino acids. With 4 bases clipped from V and 5 bases from J, the junction kept 9 bases outside the gene matches.

The chain recombines TRBV2 with TRBJ2-3; no reliable D call. CDR1 and CDR2 (germline): SNHLY, FYNNEI. V was shortened by 6 bases and J by 6 bases, with 25 bases between the two germline ends. The CDR3 consists of 17 residues. The CDR3 reads CASRRAPASSSRDTQYF. CDR3 coding DNA: TGTGCCAGCAGGAGAGCCCCCGCAAGTTCTTCCCGCGATACGCAGTATTTT.

This clonotype turned up a few times. The chain is built from TRBV9 and TRBJ2-5; D gene ambiguous. Germline CDR1 is SGDLS and CDR2 is YYNGEE. This CDR3 is built from 13 residues. V was shortened by 3 bases and J by 2 bases, with 8 bases between the two germline ends. This CDR3 reads CASSALSQETQYF. For the CDR3, the DNA is TGTGCCAGCAGCGCCCTGAGTCAAGAGACCCAGTACTTC.

The rearrangement uses TRBV6-5 and TRBJ2-7; 7 bases line up with TRBD2. CDR1 is MNHEY, CDR2 SVGAGI, per germline. The CDR3 runs to 14 residues. V dropped 4 bases and J dropped 5; count of bases not matched to a gene: 8. The CDR3 DNA reads TGTGCCAGCAGTTTGGGGGGGGTCCCGCACGAGCAGTACTTC. Its protein is CASSLGGVPHEQYF.

The CDR3 reads CSVTESKNIQYF. CDR3 nucleotide sequence: TGCAGCGTTACGGAATCCAAAAACATTCAGTACTTC. The chain couples TRBV29-1 to TRBJ2-4; no reliable D call. This CDR3 spans 12 amino acids. Trimming removed 5 bases at V and 2 bases at J, with 7 bases between. Germline CDR1 is SQVTM and CDR2 is ANQGSEA.

The table lists this clonotype with a few counts. This chain joins TRBV9 and TRBJ2-7; TRBD1 or TRBD2 may be the D gene (5 bases each). Per the germline V gene, CDR1 is SGDLS and CDR2 is YYNGEE. The CDR3 is 14 residues long. Trimming stripped 5 bases from V and 4 bases from J, with 16 bases between. This chain's CDR3 is CASSPGPLEYEQYF. The CDR3 DNA is TGTGCCAGCAGTCCGGGACCGCTGGAGTACGAGCAGTACTTC.

V usage is TRBV30 and J usage is TRBJ1-5; D unresolved. V dropped 4 bases and J dropped 4 bases, with 8 bases sitting between them. Germline loops: CDR1 GTSNPN, CDR2 SVGIG (reference sequence). The CDR3 consists of 12 residues. The CDR3 here is CAWTQSNQPQHF. The CDR3 DNA reads as TGTGCCTGGACACAATCAAATCAGCCCCAGCATTTT.

This clonotype was counted once. This chain uses TRBV4-2 with TRBJ1-1, with no clear D. Germline V lookup: CDR1 LGHNA, CDR2 YNFKEQ. Trimming removed 0 bases at V and 1 base at J, with 18 bases between. The CDR3 runs to 18 residues. The CDR3 DNA reads as TGTGCCAGCAGCCAAGACCAATCGGTGAGGACCCAGAACACTGAAGCTTTCTTT. Protein product: CASSQDQSVRTQNTEAFF.

This clonotype was detected a few times. The CDR3 reads CASSSKPVGQFF. The CDR3 DNA follows: TGTGCCAGCAGTTCAAAGCCCGTGGGGCAGTTCTTC. This sequence joins TRBV12-3 or TRBV12-4 and TRBJ2-1, with unresolved D. The CDR3 runs to 12 residues. V was cut by 4 bases and J by 12 bases, with 13 bases left in between.